The rows below give T cell receptor beta chains drawn from one sample of a study of a mutant IDH1 vaccine in newly diagnosed glioma. Measured with immunoSEQ multiplex PCR; TCRdb has only the in-frame clones, and not every one. Altogether approximately 60,000 clones are present, 83% being singletons, with the ten largest covering 3.5% to 4%. No cognate antigen is known for these TCRs. The sequencing used PBMCs, collected from a glioma patient whose treatment included an IDH1 peptide vaccine. Receptors originate from a man aged 30 to 39 with glioma. Each CDR3 is given with its conserved first and last residue. The D gene is left open where the match is weak. Where a row states a size, it is once, few, many or the class of an expanded clone; other rows omit it.

NA,TRBJ1-5,TRBD1,TRBV12-5,CASGLVGDRPQHF,TGTGCTAGTGGTTTGGTCGGGGACAGGCCCCAGCATTTT
NA,TRBJ1-2,NA,TRBV27,CASSLEGVGYTF,TGTGCCAGCAGTTTAGAGGGGGTGGGCTACACCTTC
NA,TRBJ1-2,NA,TRBV29-1,CSARQAANYGYTF,TGCAGCGCTCGACAGGCAGCTAACTATGGCTACACCTTC
NA,TRBJ2-7,TRBD1,TRBV13,CASSLGSTGDSEQYF,TGTGCCAGCAGCTTGGGATCTACAGGGGACAGCGAGCAGTACTTC
NA,TRBJ2-3,NA,TRBV7-9,CASRTGKSDTQYF,TGTGCCAGCAGGACCGGGAAGTCGGATACGCAGTATTTT
NA,TRBJ1-4,NA,TRBV5-1,CASSLGVGLNEKLFF,TGCGCCAGCAGCTTGGGGGTAGGGTTAAATGAAAAACTGTTTTTT
NA,TRBJ1-4,NA,TRBV27,CASSFDSATNEKLFF,TGTGCCAGCAGTTTCGATTCTGCAACTAATGAAAAACTGTTTTTT
NA,TRBJ1-6,TRBD1,TRBV28,CASSLGTGPVQKF,TGTGCCAGCAGTTTAGGGACAGGGCCTGTACAGAAATTT
NA,TRBJ1-5,NA,TRBV19,CASSIGKYSNQPQHF,TGTGCCAGTAGTATCGGGAAGTATAGCAATCAGCCCCAGCATTTT
NA,TRBJ2-2,TRBD1,TRBV5-1,CASSIAPGQGGPGELFF,TGCGCCAGCAGCATAGCACCGGGACAGGGGGGACCCGGGGAGCTGTTTTTT
once,TRBJ1-4,NA,TRBV19,CASSPGGSGEKLFF,TGTGCCAGTAGTCCCGGGGGGTCGGGTGAAAAACTGTTTTTT
NA,TRBJ1-1,NA,TRBV19,CASDGLLRIGGTEAFF,TGTGCCAGTGACGGTCTGCTTCGGATAGGGGGGACTGAAGCTTTCTTT
NA,TRBJ2-2,NA,TRBV4-1,CASSRNIRDRHTGELFF,TGCGCCAGCAGCCGGAATATACGGGACCGCCACACCGGGGAGCTGTTTTTT
NA,TRBJ2-3,TRBD2,TRBV5-1,CASQRERGGGADTQYF,TGCGCCAGCCAGCGGGAGCGGGGGGGCGGTGCAGATACGCAGTATTTT
NA,TRBJ2-1,TRBD2,TRBV5-4,CASTRPGLAHNEQFF,TGTGCCAGCACCAGACCGGGACTAGCGCACAATGAGCAGTTCTTC
NA,TRBJ2-5,NA,TRBV5-6,CASSLRDWEETQYF,TGTGCCAGCAGCCTACGGGACTGGGAAGAGACCCAGTACTTC
few,TRBJ1-5,NA,TRBV28,CASSNTEYSNQPQHF,TGTGCCAGCAGCAATACAGAATATAGCAATCAGCCCCAGCATTTT
few,TRBJ1-2,TRBD1,TRBV5-1,CASSSERYQTGVGYGYTF,TGCGCCAGCAGCTCTGAGCGGTATCAGACAGGGGTTGGCTATGGCTACACCTTC
NA,TRBJ2-5,NA,TRBV30,CAWRLRYQETQYF,TGTGCCTGGAGGTTAAGGTACCAAGAGACCCAGTACTTC
NA,TRBJ2-3,NA,TRBV6-6,CASSLITDTQYF,TGTGCCAGCAGTTTGATCACAGATACGCAGTATTTT
NA,TRBJ1-6,NA,TRBV9,CASSVIFRRSSYNSPLHF,TGTGCCAGCAGCGTAATATTTCGACGTAGCTCCTATAATTCACCCCTCCACTTT
NA,TRBJ2-3,TRBD2,TRBV7-9,CASSPTGLAGGLRTDTQYF,TGTGCCAGCAGCCCCACGGGACTAGCGGGGGGGCTCCGCACAGATACGCAGTATTTT
NA,TRBJ2-2,TRBD2,TRBV11-3,CASSLAVLAGGDLGELFF,TGTGCCAGCAGCTTAGCCGTACTAGCGGGGGGCGACTTGGGGGAGCTGTTTTTT
few,TRBJ1-3,NA,TRBV7-8,CASSLDSYLSSSGNTIYF,TGTGCCAGCAGCTTAGATAGTTACTTGTCCTCTTCTGGAAACACCATATATTTT